This TCR beta chain was sequenced in a study of T cell changes during pregnancy in multiple sclerosis. V gave up 2 bases and J gave up 1 base; unmatched junction bases: 6. The CDR3 has 16 amino acids. CDR1 and CDR2 (germline): MNHEY, SVGAGI. Repertoires were generated with immunoSEQ multiplex PCR, while TCRdb's copy carries only in-frame clones and drops some. Here the sample spans 78,000 or so clones, approximately 90% being singletons. The sample in question was peripheral blood, obtained before pregnancy. The TCR originated in a female donor with multiple sclerosis, enrolled in a pregnancy study. The chain combines TRBV6-5 with TRBJ1-1; 8 bases are shared with TRBD1. In DNA form, the CDR3 reads TGTGCCAGCAGTTACGTACAGGGGGGGCCGAACACTGAAGCTTTCTTT. It specifies CASSYVQGGPNTEAFF.